The clone carrying this TCR beta chain was seen once. Sequencing used immunoSEQ multiplex PCR; TCRdb keeps in-frame clones, though not all of them. The table records 200,000 to 250,000 clones, around four fifths of them present only once. This entry is derived from a study of blood T cell repertoires in COVID-19. Study-level background: Sites across the United States, Italy and Spain contributed samples from acute and convalescent COVID-19. PBMCs, B-cell-depleted T cells, or T cells provided the cDNA or gDNA that made up the material.

Losses at the gene ends were 6 bases for V and 3 bases for J; bases not matched to a gene: 8. The V gene's germline CDR1 is SGHDT and CDR2 YYEEEE. The CDR3 has 16 residues. The rearrangement links TRBV5-6 to TRBJ2-2; 10 nucleotides agree with TRBD2. This sequence originates from a woman aged 50 to 60 with active or convalescent COVID-19. Specimen: peripheral blood. CDR3: CASTSSGGWDTGELFF. The CDR3 bases are TGTGCCAGCACTTCTAGCGGGGGATGGGACACCGGGGAGCTGTTTTTT.